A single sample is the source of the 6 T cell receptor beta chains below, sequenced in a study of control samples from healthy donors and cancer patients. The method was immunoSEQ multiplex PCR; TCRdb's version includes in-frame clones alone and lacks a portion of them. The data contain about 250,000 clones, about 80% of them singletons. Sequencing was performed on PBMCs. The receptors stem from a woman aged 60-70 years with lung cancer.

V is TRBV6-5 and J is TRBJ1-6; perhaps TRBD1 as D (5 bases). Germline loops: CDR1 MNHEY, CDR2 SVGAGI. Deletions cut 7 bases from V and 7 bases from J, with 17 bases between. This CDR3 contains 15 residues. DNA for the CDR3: TGTGCCAGCACCCGGGGTAGGGGCTCAAATTCACCCCTCCACTTT. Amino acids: CASTRGRGSNSPLHF.

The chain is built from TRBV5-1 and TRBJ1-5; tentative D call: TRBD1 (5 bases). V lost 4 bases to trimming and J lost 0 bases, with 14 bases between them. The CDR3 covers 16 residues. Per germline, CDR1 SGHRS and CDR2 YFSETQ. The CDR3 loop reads CASSHGGAYSNQPQHF. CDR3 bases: TGCGCCAGCAGCCATGGCGGGGCGTATAGCAATCAGCCCCAGCATTTT.

The DNA for the CDR3 is TGTGCCAGTAGAACCGGGACAGCAGTCTCCTTCTCTGGAAACACCATATATTTT. Its translation is CASRTGTAVSFSGNTIYF. The rearrangement uses TRBV19 and TRBJ1-3; 7 nucleotides match TRBD1. Germline values: CDR1 LNHDA, CDR2 SQIVND (reference sequence). The CDR3 loop spans 18 amino acids. Unmatched junction bases numbered 14, after V lost 6 bases and J lost 0 bases.

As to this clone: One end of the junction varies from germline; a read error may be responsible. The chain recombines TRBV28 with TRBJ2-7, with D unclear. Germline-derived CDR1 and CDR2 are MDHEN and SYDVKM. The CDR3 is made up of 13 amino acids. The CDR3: CASSFFPLIVPDF. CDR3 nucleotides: TGTGCCAGCAGTTTTTTTCCCCTAATTGTTCCCGATTTC.

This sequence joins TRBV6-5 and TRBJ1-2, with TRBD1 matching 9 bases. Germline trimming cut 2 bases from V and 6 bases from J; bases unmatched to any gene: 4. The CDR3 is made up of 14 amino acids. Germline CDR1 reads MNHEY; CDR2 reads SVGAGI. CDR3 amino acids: CASSYTTGGDGYTF. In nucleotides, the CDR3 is TGTGCCAGCAGTTACACGACAGGGGGTGATGGCTACACCTTC.

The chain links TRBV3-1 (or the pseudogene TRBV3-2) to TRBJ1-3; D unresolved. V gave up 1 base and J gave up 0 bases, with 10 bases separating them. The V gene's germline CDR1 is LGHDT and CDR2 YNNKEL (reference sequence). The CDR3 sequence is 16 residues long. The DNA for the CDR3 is TGTGCCAGCAGCCAAGCAGAGCTACTCTCTGGAAACACCATATATTTT. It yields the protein CASSQAELLSGNTIYF.